The sequence of this T cell receptor beta chain was determined in a study of cytomegalovirus exposure and HLA in healthy donors. Study observations and caveats: The study designated roughly 160 TCR beta chains cytomegalovirus-associated. Later analysis showed most CMV-associated TCR beta chains appearing HLA-restricted. The dataset shows that most TCR sequences were rare, while some public TCRs occurred in many donors.

Primers: 60 Vbeta forward and 13 Jbeta reverse. Assay used: immunoSEQ multiplex PCR; TCRdb lists only in-frame clones, some missing. The sample consists of around 200,000 clones, 82% of them appearing once. This CDR3 region has 18 residues. The germline CDR1 and CDR2 sequences are SGHTA and FQGNSA. V lost 2 bases, J lost 2 bases, and 10 bases stayed unmatched. With respect to this clone: Antigen specificity is unknown.

The receptor was derived from a woman between 35 and 50 years old in good health and CMV-seronegative. Sample: PBMCs. The rearrangement joins TRBV7-2 to TRBJ2-3; 10 bases are shared with TRBD2. The CDR3 DNA reads as TGTGCCAGCAGCTTACTTTCTAGCGGGGGTGGGTTCACAGATACGCAGTATTTT. Translating gives CASSLLSSGGGFTDTQYF.